Listed here are 12 T cell receptor beta chains from one sample, sequenced in a study of blood T cell repertoires in COVID-19. Clones were sequenced by immunoSEQ multiplex PCR, and TCRdb holds only the in-frame ones, with some missing. Counted here are around 70,000 clones, 65% to 80% occurring once; the ten biggest clones make up approximately 10%. Sequenced sample: peripheral blood. The receptors stem from a woman aged 45-60 years with acute or convalescent COVID-19.

The CDR3 loop is CASRGSGGGEQFF. DNA for the CDR3: TGTGCCAGCAGAGGTAGCGGGGGTGGTGAGCAGTTCTTC. V and J are TRBV12-3 or TRBV12-4 and TRBJ2-1, with 9 bases fitting TRBD2. Germline trimming cut 6 bases from V and 9 bases from J; bases unmatched to any gene: 6. This CDR3 spans 13 amino acids.

The chain has TRBV2 and TRBJ2-7, with 8 positions matching TRBD1. The CDR3 loop spans 16 amino acids. V lost 1 base and J lost 2; bases outside the gene matches: 7. Germline CDR1 SNHLY, CDR2 FYNNEI. The CDR3 region has the DNA TGTGCCAGCAGTGAAGGGGCAGGGGGCGCCGCCTACGAGCAGTACTTC. Encoded protein: CASSEGAGGAAYEQYF.

This clone has only a few counts. The chain uses TRBV24-1 and TRBJ2-7, with D perhaps matching TRBD2 (6 bases). CDR1 KGHDR and CDR2 SFDVKD come from the germline V gene. This CDR3 has 13 amino acids. The V and J ends lost 3 bases and 5 bases respectively, with 10 bases between them. CDR3 nucleotide sequence: TGTGCCACCAGTGATATTGGCGGGGACGAGCAGTACTTC. Translation: CATSDIGGDEQYF.

The chain recombines TRBV27 with TRBJ1-5, with D maybe TRBD1 (6 bases). The V end lost 2 bases, the J end lost 4 bases, and 9 bases lay between the germline ends. The CDR3 is made up of 14 amino acids. CDR1 and CDR2 (germline): MNHEY, SMNVEV (reference sequence). The CDR3 reads CASSLNRVNQPQHF. CDR3 in DNA: TGTGCCAGCAGTTTAAACAGGGTAAATCAGCCCCAGCATTTT.

This clone was counted a few times. This chain links TRBV6-5 with TRBJ1-4; no clear D. Germline lookup yields CDR1 MNHEY and CDR2 SVGAGI. V was cut by 6 bases and J by 4 bases, with 3 bases left in between. The CDR3 runs to 11 residues. The CDR3 bases are TGTGCCAGCAGCGTTAATGAAAAACTGTTTTTT. Its translation is CASSVNEKLFF.

The count of this clone is one. The V call is TRBV29-1, the J call TRBJ1-5; D is perhaps TRBD1 (5 bases). The ends were cut back, 5 bases at V and 4 bases at J, with 21 bases in the middle. CDR3 size: 16 residues. The V gene's germline CDR1 is SQVTM and CDR2 ANQGSEA. The CDR3 reads CSVSLGAIGRNQPQHF. In nucleotides, the CDR3 is TGCAGCGTTAGTTTAGGGGCTATAGGGAGGAATCAGCCCCAGCATTTT.

The CDR3 bases are TGTGCCAGCAGATCGGAGGGGGCAGGAGACACTGAAGCTTTCTTT. Amino acid sequence: CASRSEGAGDTEAFF. The rearrangement joins TRBV6-5 to TRBJ1-1, with TRBD1 matching over 7 bases. Unmatched junction bases numbered 10, after V lost 6 bases and J lost 3 bases. Germline values: CDR1 MNHEY, CDR2 SVGAGI. CDR3 length equals 15 residues.

The chain links TRBV6-5 to TRBJ1-1; TRBD1 matches at 10 bases. CDR3 length: 15 residues. CDR1 and CDR2 from the germline V gene are MNHEY and SVGAGI. V trimming: 6 bases; J trimming: 4 bases; junction bases outside the gene matches: 8. The CDR3 here is CASRGTGVRSTEAFF. The CDR3 coding sequence is TGTGCCAGCAGAGGGACAGGGGTTAGGTCCACTGAAGCTTTCTTT.

The gene calls are TRBV19 and TRBJ2-1, with 9 bases aligning to TRBD1. The germline CDR1 and CDR2 sequences are LNHDA and SQIVND (reference sequence). This CDR3 has 15 residues. The V gene end was trimmed by 1 base and the J gene end by 6 bases; junction bases not matched to a gene: 4. The CDR3 DNA is TGTGCCAGTAGTATAGGGGGACAGGGCCTCAATGAGCAGTTCTTC. Protein: CASSIGGQGLNEQFF. Full variable domain (missing parts from reference TRBV19 and TRBJ2-1): DGGITQSPKYLFRKEGQNVTLSCEQNLNHDAMYWYRQDPGQGLRLIYYSQIVNDFQKGDIAEGYSVSREKKESFPLTVTSAQKNPTAFYLCASSIGGQGLNEQFFGPGTRLTVL.

This clone has just a few counts. V usage is TRBV27 and J usage is TRBJ1-6; D might be TRBD1 (5 bases). The ends were cut back, 5 bases at V and 6 bases at J, with 14 bases in the middle. CDR3 size: 15 residues. Germline V gives CDR1 MNHEY, CDR2 SMNVEV (reference sequence). The CDR3 bases are TGTGCCAGCAGTCCCGAGACAGTTCTTAATTCACCCCTCCACTTT. Amino acid sequence: CASSPETVLNSPLHF.

This sequence joins TRBV29-1 and TRBJ1-4; D is possibly TRBD1 (6 bases). Germline V gene data show CDR1 as SQVTM and CDR2 as ANQGSEA. The CDR3 has 11 residues. Trimming took off 6 bases at V and 7 bases at J, with 9 bases between the two ends. Here the CDR3 DNA reads TGCAGCGTCTACAGGGCTGAAAAACTGTTTTTT. This codes for CSVYRAEKLFF.

The genes are TRBV6-5 and TRBJ1-6; 9 nucleotides align to TRBD1. This CDR3 comprises 15 residues. Germline V CDR1 and CDR2: MNHEY, SVGAGI. The V and J ends lost 2 bases and 10 bases, in that order; junction bases with no gene match: 6. CDR3 residues: CASSYAQGARSPLHF. As DNA, the CDR3 is TGTGCCAGCAGTTACGCACAGGGGGCGAGGTCACCCCTCCACTTT.